This T cell receptor (beta chain) emerged from a study of CXCR3-negative and CXCR3-positive naive CD8 T cells (dated by TCRdb to the late 2010s). General notes on the study: Some 130 million TRB reads were obtained in total, roughly 1.5 +/- 0.3 million reads per library. TRBV-TRBJ cluster analysis included naive subsets from several donors and memory cells from 3 donors. Diversity and physicochemical repertoire analyses were performed on about a dozen donors pooled from two independent experiments.

For each CD8+ T cell subset, flow sorting was done in triplicate, and about 300,000 cells per subset went directly into RLT lysis buffer. Naive CD8+ T cells were defined stringently as CD45RO-CCR7+CD27+CD95- to exclude memory contaminants. Peripheral blood mononuclear cells were isolated from buffy coats using standard density gradient centrifugation. A FACSAria III was used to flow-sort naive CD8+ T cells into CXCR3-negative and CXCR3-positive populations. Total RNA was extracted from sorted cells with an RNeasy Mini Kit. The data were produced on a NextSeq 550. The Human TCR Profiling Kit (MiLaboratory) was used to prepare UMI-labeled 5' RACE TRB cDNA libraries. The full amount of extracted RNA was used for cDNA synthesis, and the full amount of resulting cDNA was used for PCR amplification. Libraries were prepared in parallel using an identical number of PCR cycles. As for how the authors treated the data: About 50,000 +/- 9,200 unique UMI-labeled TRB cDNA molecules per library were extracted with MIGEC and MiXCR, with at least two reads per UMI required. On average, approximately 40,000 +/- 10,000 functional in-frame TRB CDR3 nucleotide clonotypes lacking stop codons were found per library. After downsampling to 5000 UMI-labeled TRB molecules per sample, diversity metrics such as normalized Shannon-Wiener and Chao1 were calculated in VDJtools. Clonotype-size-weighted physicochemical properties of the central five CDR3 residues (interaction energy, strength, volume and Kidera factor 4) were computed in VDJtools. Each CDR3 protein sequence appears as one entry after TCRdb reprocessed the reads, and no DNA is included. TCRdb's processing, not the authors', yielded these V and J calls. The record for this sample contains 100,000 to 150,000 distinct CDR3 sequences. The ten largest clonotypes hold 0.29% of the sample.

The CDR3 runs 15 residues from the cysteine to the phenylalanine. A DNA sequence was not provided. From the germline V gene, CDR1 is MDHEN and CDR2 is SYDVKM. With regard to this clonotype: Its antigen target is currently unknown.

General study outcomes and caveats: Surface CD5, linked to self-reactivity in mice, was comparable between naive subsets; TCR interaction strength was therefore also inferred from TRB CDR3 physicochemical properties. Compared with CXCR3-negative naive cells, CXCR3-positive naive cells had TRB CDR3s with higher hydrophobicity (lower Kidera factor 4), lower energy, and higher strength and volume indices. Freshly isolated PBMCs were used for most assays because CXCR3 expression went down partially after cryopreservation. Both naive subsets had comparably high repertoire diversity, while memory CD8+ T cells had much lower repertoire diversity. Naive CXCR3-negative and CXCR3-positive cells from the same donor showed similar TRBV-TRBJ usage, whereas memory cells showed distinct patterns.

Sequencing input: naive CXCR3- CD8+ T cells from blood. What this sample's cell subset or site label stands for: CD45RO-CCR7+CD27+CD95- naive CD8+ T cells lacking CXCR3 (TNR3-). The chain was built from TRBV28 and TRBJ1-1; TCRdb's D call of TRBD1 is untestable without DNA. The clonotype originates from a human donor in good health. Some clones in this sample may be carry-over from other donors' samples. CDR3 reads: CASTANRGANTEAFF.